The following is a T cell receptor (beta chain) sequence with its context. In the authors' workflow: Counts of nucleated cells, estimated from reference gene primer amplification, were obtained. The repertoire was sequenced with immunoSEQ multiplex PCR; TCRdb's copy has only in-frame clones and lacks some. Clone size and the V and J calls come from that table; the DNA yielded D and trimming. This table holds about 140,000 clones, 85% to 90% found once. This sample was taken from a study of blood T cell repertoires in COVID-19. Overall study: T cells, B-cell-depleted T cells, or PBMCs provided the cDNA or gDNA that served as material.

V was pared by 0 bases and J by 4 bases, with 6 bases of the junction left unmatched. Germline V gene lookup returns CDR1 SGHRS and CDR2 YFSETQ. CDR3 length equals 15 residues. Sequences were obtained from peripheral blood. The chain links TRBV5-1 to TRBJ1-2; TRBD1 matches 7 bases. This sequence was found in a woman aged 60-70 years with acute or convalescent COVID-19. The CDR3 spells CASSLAEGASYGYTF. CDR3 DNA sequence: TGCGCCAGCAGCTTGGCCGAGGGGGCGAGCTATGGCTACACCTTC.